These T cell receptor beta chains were read from a single sample in a study of PD-1 blockade in classical Hodgkin lymphoma. The data were produced by immunoSEQ multiplex PCR, yet TCRdb's version contains in-frame clones alone and is incomplete. Here the sample spans 60,000 to 75,000 clones, roughly nine tenths being singletons. Sample: peripheral blood mononuclear cells (PBMCs), taken at baseline. The receptor source for this set is a human donor with classical Hodgkin lymphoma. Both conserved end residues are part of each CDR3. Fields, in order: D gene, V gene, clone size, J gene, CDR3 DNA, CDR3 protein. The D gene is left open where the match is weak. The size of a clone is reported for some rows only, either as once, few or many, or as a class for expanded clones.

TRBD1	TRBV7-9	NA	TRBJ2-3	TGTGCCAGCAGCTTAGAACAGGGGAGAAGAGATACGCAGTATTTT	CASSLEQGRRDTQYF
NA	TRBV10-2	NA	TRBJ2-7	TGCGCCAGCAGACGGCCGAGCTCCTACGAGCAGTACTTC	CASRRPSSYEQYF
NA	TRBV7-2	NA	TRBJ2-7	TGTGCCAGCAGCTGGGGACCCGAGGGTTACGAGCAGTACTTC	CASSWGPEGYEQYF
NA	TRBV18	NA	TRBJ1-1	TGTGCCAGCTCACCCACCCCCACGGTCAGCAACTTGAACACTGAAGCTTTCTTT	CASSPTPTVSNLNTEAFF
NA	TRBV28	NA	TRBJ1-5	TGTGCCAGCAGTTTAAGGGACATGGACATCCTAGCCCTTGGCAATCAGCCCCAGCATTTT	CASSLRDMDILALGNQPQHF
NA	TRBV6-1	NA	TRBJ2-5	TGTGCCAGCAACCCGGGACAAATCCAAGAGACCCAGTACTTC	CASNPGQIQETQYF
NA	TRBV4-1	NA	TRBJ2-1	TGCGCCAGCAGCCAAGACGACTGGAGCTCCTACAATGAGCAGTTCTTC	CASSQDDWSSYNEQFF
NA	TRBV6-5	NA	TRBJ2-7	TGTGCCAGCAGTGTCAGGGGATACGAGCAGTACTTC	CASSVRGYEQYF
TRBD2	TRBV5-5	few	TRBJ2-1	TGTGCCAGCAGCTTTAGCCTGCCAAGCGGGAGAGGTGAGCAGTTCTTC	CASSFSLPSGRGEQFF
NA	TRBV7-3	few	TRBJ2-1	TGTGCCAGCAGCAGGACTACGTCCAATGAGCAGTTCTTC	CASSRTTSNEQFF
TRBD1	TRBV6-1	NA	TRBJ2-1	TGTGCCAGCAGTCCCGGGACAGGGGGCGGGCAGTTCTTC	CASSPGTGGGQFF
NA	TRBV7-8	NA	TRBJ1-3	TGTGCCAGCAGCTCGCAAAATTCGATTGGAAACACCATATATTTT	CASSSQNSIGNTIYF
NA	TRBV5-6	NA	TRBJ2-2	TGTGCCAGCAGCTTGGGCAGGGGTTCCGGGGAGCTGTTTTTT	CASSLGRGSGELFF
NA	TRBV7-3	NA	TRBJ2-3	TGTGCCAGCAGCCCCACAGGACAGACCTCAGATACGCAGTATTTT	CASSPTGQTSDTQYF
TRBD1	TRBV6-5	NA	TRBJ2-2	TGTGCCAGCAGTTACACTGACAGGGTATTTGGCGGGGAGCTGTTTTTT	CASSYTDRVFGGELFF
NA	TRBV2	NA	TRBJ2-6	TGTGCCAGCAGTGAACAGGGCTCCGGGGCCAACGTCCTGACTTTC	CASSEQGSGANVLTF
NA	TRBV5-1	NA	TRBJ2-7	TGCGCCAGCAGCTTGGGTTTCCTAGTCTACGAGCAGTACTTC	CASSLGFLVYEQYF
TRBD2	TRBV2	NA	TRBJ2-3	TGTGCCAGCAGTACCGGGACTAGCGGTCCTGGAGATACGCAGTATTTT	CASSTGTSGPGDTQYF
NA	TRBV29-1	once	TRBJ2-7	TGCAGCGTTGGAACAGGGTCCTACGAGCAGTACTTC	CSVGTGSYEQYF
TRBD2	TRBV10-2	NA	TRBJ2-5	TGCGCCAGCAGTGAGGTAGCGGGGGGGTTACAAGAGACCCAGTACTTC	CASSEVAGGLQETQYF
TRBD2	TRBV6-5	NA	TRBJ2-2	TGTGCCAGCACCGTACTCCTAGCGGACACCGGGGAGCTGTTTTTT	CASTVLLADTGELFF
NA	TRBV15	NA	TRBJ1-1	TGTGCCACCAGCAGACTATCCGACAGATCCACTGAAGCTTTCTTT	CATSRLSDRSTEAFF